Listed below are T cell receptor beta chains from one sample, sequenced in a study of blood T cell repertoires in COVID-19. This table comes from immunoSEQ multiplex PCR, and its TCRdb copy is limited to in-frame clones, with some not included. The sample records 330,000 or so clones, about 92% being singletons. Sequenced: PBMCs or T cells enriched from blood (not recorded which). The source of these receptors is a woman aged 25 to 39 who had recovered from COVID-19. CDR3s include the opening cysteine and the closing phenylalanine or tryptophan. D genes are given only for firm matches. The size of a clone is reported for some rows only, either as once, few or many, or as a class for expanded clones.

v_gene	j_gene	d_gene	abundance	CDR3aa	CDR3nt
TRBV4-1	TRBJ2-3	TRBD2	-	CASSQGGGASGTQYF	TGCGCCAGCAGCCAGGGCGGGGGGGCCTCGGGTACGCAGTATTTT
TRBV14	TRBJ1-2	-	once	CASSQINRVYYGYTF	TGTGCCAGCAGCCAAATAAACAGGGTATACTATGGCTACACCTTC
TRBV4-3	TRBJ2-2	-	-	CASSHWGLNTGELFF	TGCGCCAGCAGCCACTGGGGGCTCAACACCGGGGAGCTGTTTTTT
TRBV2	TRBJ1-2	-	-	CASTLAINGYTF	TGTGCCAGCACCCTAGCCATAAATGGCTACACCTTC
TRBV5-1	TRBJ1-2	-	-	CASSLAGGLNYGYTF	TGCGCCAGCAGCTTGGCAGGTGGACTAAACTATGGCTACACCTTC
TRBV7-8	TRBJ1-1	-	-	CASSLVLIAARKNTEAFF	TGTGCCAGCAGCTTAGTTTTAATTGCGGCTCGGAAAAACACTGAAGCTTTCTTT
TRBV27	TRBJ1-4	-	-	CASSLFRGNGEKLFF	TGTGCCAGCAGTTTATTTCGGGGGAATGGGGAAAAACTGTTTTTT
TRBV5-6	TRBJ1-1	-	-	CASSFRDERAEAFF	TGTGCCAGCAGCTTCAGGGATGAACGGGCTGAAGCTTTCTTT
TRBV5-1	TRBJ1-1	-	-	CASSPQGNTEAFF	TGCGCCAGCAGCCCCCAGGGGAACACTGAAGCTTTCTTT
TRBV11-2	TRBJ2-3	TRBD2	-	CASSLWSGGGQEDTQYF	TGTGCCAGCAGCTTATGGAGCGGGGGGGGCCAGGAAGATACGCAGTATTTT
TRBV18	TRBJ2-2	TRBD1	-	CASSPAQGETGELFF	TGTGCCAGCTCACCCGCCCAGGGGGAGACCGGGGAGCTGTTTTTT
TRBV5-1	TRBJ2-5	TRBD1	-	CASSLYRGTQETQYF	TGCGCCAGCAGCTTGTACAGGGGAACCCAAGAGACCCAGTACTTC
TRBV7-9	TRBJ1-2	-	-	CASTMRGNYGYTF	TGTGCCAGCACCATGAGGGGGAACTATGGCTACACCTTC
TRBV19	TRBJ1-1	-	-	CASTTGYGNTEAFF	TGTGCCAGTACCACGGGGTACGGGAACACTGAAGCTTTCTTT
TRBV2	TRBJ1-2	-	-	CAPWAIENYGYTF	TGTGCCCCCTGGGCGATTGAAAACTATGGCTACACCTTC
TRBV28	TRBJ1-2	-	-	CASSPGTEGDYGYTF	TGTGCCAGCAGTCCCGGGACTGAGGGCGACTATGGCTACACCTTC
TRBV2	TRBJ2-1	TRBD2	-	CASIGSGAYNEQFF	TGTGCCAGCATTGGTAGCGGGGCTTACAATGAGCAGTTCTTC
TRBV4-3	TRBJ2-1	TRBD2	-	CASSQDILAGFREQFF	TGCGCCAGCAGCCAAGATATTCTAGCGGGATTTCGGGAGCAGTTCTTC
TRBV10-3	TRBJ2-5	TRBD1	-	CAINQGAEETQYF	TGTGCCATCAACCAGGGGGCGGAAGAGACCCAGTACTTC
TRBV10-3	TRBJ2-2	TRBD1	-	CAIRRDRENTGELFF	TGTGCCATCAGGCGGGACAGGGAGAACACCGGGGAGCTGTTTTTT
TRBV27	TRBJ1-6	-	-	CASSPRSYNSPLHF	TGTGCCAGCAGTCCCCGCTCCTATAATTCACCCCTCCACTTT
TRBV20-1	TRBJ1-1	-	-	CSASVSGVNTEAFF	TGCAGTGCTAGTGTGTCCGGGGTAAACACTGAAGCTTTCTTT
TRBV19	TRBJ1-5	-	-	CASSIAELGPQHF	TGTGCCAGTAGTATCGCGGAGCTCGGGCCCCAGCATTTT
TRBV3-1/TRBV3-2	TRBJ1-1	-	once	CASSPQGYDTEAFF	TGTGCCAGCAGCCCTCAGGGGTATGACACTGAAGCTTTCTTT
TRBV19	TRBJ1-6	-	-	CASSPRVEIASPLHF	TGTGCCAGTAGTCCCCGGGTGGAGATCGCTTCACCCCTCCACTTT
TRBV9	TRBJ2-7	-	-	CASSRDWGYEQYF	TGTGCCAGCAGCCGGGACTGGGGCTACGAGCAGTACTTC
TRBV6-5	TRBJ1-3	TRBD1	-	CASRAGTAGNTIYF	TGTGCCAGCAGAGCCGGGACAGCTGGAAACACCATATATTTT
TRBV29-1	TRBJ2-4	TRBD1	once	CSVTPQDRDKNIQYF	TGCAGCGTTACCCCTCAGGACAGGGACAAAAACATTCAGTACTTC
TRBV6-5	TRBJ2-5	-	-	CASSSDQGKGETQYF	TGTGCCAGCAGTTCGGATCAGGGGAAGGGGGAGACCCAGTACTTC
TRBV11-2	TRBJ1-5	-	-	CASSLLGNQPQHF	TGTGCCAGCAGCTTACTAGGCAATCAGCCCCAGCATTTT